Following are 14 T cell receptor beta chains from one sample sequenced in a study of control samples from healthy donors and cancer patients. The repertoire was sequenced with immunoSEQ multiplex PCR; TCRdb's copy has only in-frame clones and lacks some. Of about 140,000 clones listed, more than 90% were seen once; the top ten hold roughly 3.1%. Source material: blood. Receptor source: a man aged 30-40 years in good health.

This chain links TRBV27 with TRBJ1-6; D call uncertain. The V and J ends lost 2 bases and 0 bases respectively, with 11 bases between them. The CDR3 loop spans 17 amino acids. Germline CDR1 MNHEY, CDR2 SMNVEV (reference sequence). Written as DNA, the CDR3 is TGTGCCAGCAGTTTAAGTCTGGAGAGCTCCTATAATTCACCCCTCCACTTT. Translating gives CASSLSLESSYNSPLHF.

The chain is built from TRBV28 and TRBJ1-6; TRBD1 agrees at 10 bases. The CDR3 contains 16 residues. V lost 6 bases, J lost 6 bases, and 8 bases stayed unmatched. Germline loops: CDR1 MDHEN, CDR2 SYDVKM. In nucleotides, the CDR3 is TGTGCCAGCAGGGGACCGGGACAGGGGCCTAATTCACCCCTCCACTTT. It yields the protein CASRGPGQGPNSPLHF.

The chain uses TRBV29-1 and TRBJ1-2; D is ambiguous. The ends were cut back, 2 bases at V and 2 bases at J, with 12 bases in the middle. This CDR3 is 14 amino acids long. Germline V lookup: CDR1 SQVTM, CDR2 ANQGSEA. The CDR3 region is CSVEWGRRNYGYTF. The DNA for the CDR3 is TGCAGCGTTGAATGGGGTCGACGGAACTATGGCTACACCTTC.

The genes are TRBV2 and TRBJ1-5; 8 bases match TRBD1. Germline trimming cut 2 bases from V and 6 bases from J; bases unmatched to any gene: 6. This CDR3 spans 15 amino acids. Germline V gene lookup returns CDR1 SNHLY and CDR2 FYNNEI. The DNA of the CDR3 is TGTGCCAGCAGTGAATGGCAGGGGGCCATTCAGCCCCAGCATTTT. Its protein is CASSEWQGAIQPQHF.

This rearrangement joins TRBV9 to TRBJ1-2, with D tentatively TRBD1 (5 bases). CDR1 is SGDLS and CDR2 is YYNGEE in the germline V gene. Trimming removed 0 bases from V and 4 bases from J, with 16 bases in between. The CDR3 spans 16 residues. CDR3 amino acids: CASSVAGQGIAYGYTF. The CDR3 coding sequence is TGTGCCAGCAGCGTAGCTGGTCAGGGCATCGCCTATGGCTACACCTTC.

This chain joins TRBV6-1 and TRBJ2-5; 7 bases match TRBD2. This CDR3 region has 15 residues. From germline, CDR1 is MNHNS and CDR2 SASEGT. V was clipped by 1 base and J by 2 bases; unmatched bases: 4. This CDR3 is CASSEGSGSQETQYF. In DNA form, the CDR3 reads TGTGCCAGCAGTGAAGGTAGCGGGTCACAAGAGACCCAGTACTTC.

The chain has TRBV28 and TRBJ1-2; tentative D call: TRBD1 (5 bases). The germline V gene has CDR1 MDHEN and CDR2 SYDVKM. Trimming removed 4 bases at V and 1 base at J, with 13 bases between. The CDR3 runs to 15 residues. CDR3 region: CASSSPGGGNYGYTF. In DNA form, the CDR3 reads TGTGCCAGCAGTTCCCCGGGGGGGGGTAACTATGGCTACACCTTC.

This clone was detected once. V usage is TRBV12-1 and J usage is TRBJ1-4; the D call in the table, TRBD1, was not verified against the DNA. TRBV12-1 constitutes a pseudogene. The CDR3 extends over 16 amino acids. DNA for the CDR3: TGTGCCAGCAGCTTTTCTTCTACAGGGACTAATGAAAAACTGTTTTTT. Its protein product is CASSFSSTGTNEKLFF.

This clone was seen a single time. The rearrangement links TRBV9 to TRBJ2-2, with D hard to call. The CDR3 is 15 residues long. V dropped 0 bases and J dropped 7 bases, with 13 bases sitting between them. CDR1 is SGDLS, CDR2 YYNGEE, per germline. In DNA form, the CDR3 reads TGTGCCAGCAGCGTAGCTACCCCTCCGAGCGGGGAGCTGTTTTTT. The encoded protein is CASSVATPPSGELFF.

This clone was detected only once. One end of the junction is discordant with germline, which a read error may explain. This chain's CDR3 is CASRDRQFNSPLHF. The CDR3 nucleotides are TGTGCCAGCCGTGATCGACAGTTTAATTCACCCCTCCACTTT. The V and J genes are TRBV2 and TRBJ1-6, with D maybe TRBD1 (5 bases). Germline CDR1 SNHLY, CDR2 FYNNEI. The CDR3 runs to 14 residues. The full variable domain, its missing parts supplied by reference TRBV2 and TRBJ1-6, is EPEVTQTPSHQVTQMGQEVILRCVPISNHLYFYWYRQILGQKVEFLVSFYNNEISEKSEIFDDQFSVERPDGSNFTLKIRSTKLEDSAMYFCASRDRQFNSPLHFGNGTRLTVT.

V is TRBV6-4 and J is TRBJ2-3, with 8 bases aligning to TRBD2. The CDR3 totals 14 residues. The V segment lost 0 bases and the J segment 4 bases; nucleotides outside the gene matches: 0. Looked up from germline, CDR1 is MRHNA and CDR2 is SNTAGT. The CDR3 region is CASSDSSGADTQYF. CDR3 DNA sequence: TGTGCCAGCAGTGACTCTAGCGGGGCAGATACGCAGTATTTT.

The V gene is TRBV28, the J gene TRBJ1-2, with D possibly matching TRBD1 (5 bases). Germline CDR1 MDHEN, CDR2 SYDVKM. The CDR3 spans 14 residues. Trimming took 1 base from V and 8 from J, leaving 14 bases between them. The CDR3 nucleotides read TGTGCCAGCAGTTTATTAGGGGAACAAGGCGGCTACACCTTC. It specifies CASSLLGEQGGYTF.

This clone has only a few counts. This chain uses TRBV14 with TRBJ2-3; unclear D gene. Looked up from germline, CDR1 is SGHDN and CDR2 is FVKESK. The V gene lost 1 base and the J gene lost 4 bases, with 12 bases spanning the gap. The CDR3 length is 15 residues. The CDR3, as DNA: TGTGCCAGCAGCCAAGTTACCCCGTGGGCAGATACGCAGTATTTT. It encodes CASSQVTPWADTQYF.

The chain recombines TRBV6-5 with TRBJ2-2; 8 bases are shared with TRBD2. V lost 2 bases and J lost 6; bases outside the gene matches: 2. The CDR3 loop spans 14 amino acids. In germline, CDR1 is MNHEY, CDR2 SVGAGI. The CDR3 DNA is TGTGCCAGCAGTTACATGCGGGGGGCCGGGGAGCTGTTTTTT. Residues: CASSYMRGAGELFF.